Reported below is one T cell receptor (beta chain). Original processing notes: Scientists estimated how many nucleated cells there were by amplifying reference gene primers. Assay used: immunoSEQ multiplex PCR; TCRdb lists only in-frame clones, some missing. That table is the source of V, J and clone size, and D and trimming were worked out from the DNA. The sample contains about 410,000 clones, roughly 87% of which appear only once. The data stem from a study of blood T cell repertoires in COVID-19. Study members were between roughly 18 and 100 years old and lived in 24 US regions. Germline CDR1 and CDR2: SGDLS and YYNGEE. V lost 3 bases, J lost 3 bases, and 5 bases stayed unmatched. CDR3 size: 15 residues.

The source of this sequence is a man aged 18 to 35 who had recovered from COVID-19. The sample taken for sequencing was PBMCs or T cells enriched from blood (not recorded which). V is TRBV9 and J is TRBJ2-2; 7 bases are shared with TRBD2. CDR3 loop: CASSASGADTGELFF. The CDR3, as DNA: TGTGCCAGCAGCGCAAGCGGGGCGGACACCGGGGAGCTGTTTTTT. Supplemented by reference TRBV9 and TRBJ2-2, the full variable domain reads DSGVTQTPKHLITATGQRVTLRCSPRSGDLSVYWYQQSLDQGLQFLIQYYNGEERAKGNILERFSAQQFPDLHSELNLSSLELGDSALYFCASSASGADTGELFFGEGSRLTVL.